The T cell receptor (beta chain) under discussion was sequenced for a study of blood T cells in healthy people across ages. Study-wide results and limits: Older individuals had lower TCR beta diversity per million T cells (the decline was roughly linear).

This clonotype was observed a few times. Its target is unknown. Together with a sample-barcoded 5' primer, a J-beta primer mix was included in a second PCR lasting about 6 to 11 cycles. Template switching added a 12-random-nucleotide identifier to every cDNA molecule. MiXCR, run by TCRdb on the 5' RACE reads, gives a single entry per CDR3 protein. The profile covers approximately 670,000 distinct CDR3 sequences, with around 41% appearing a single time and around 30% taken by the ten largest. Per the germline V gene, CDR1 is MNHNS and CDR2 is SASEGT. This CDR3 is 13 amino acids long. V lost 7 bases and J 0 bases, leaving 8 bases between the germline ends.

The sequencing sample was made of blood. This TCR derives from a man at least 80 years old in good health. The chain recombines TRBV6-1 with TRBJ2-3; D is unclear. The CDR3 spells CASNGRSTDTQYF. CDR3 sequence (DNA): TGTGCCAGCAATGGCAGAAGCACAGATACGCAGTATTTT.